This passage covers 27 T cell receptor beta chains from one sample sequenced in a study of blood T cells in healthy people across ages. The use of a sample-barcoded 5' primer and a J-beta primer mix characterized a second PCR of roughly 7 to 11 cycles. Each CDR3 protein is one row after TCRdb ran MiXCR on the 5' RACE reads. The sample includes approximately 1.5 million distinct CDR3 sequences, roughly a third of them seen just once. The material sequenced was blood. Receptors were obtained from a woman aged 30 to 39 in good health.

This clonotype appeared a few times. Written as DNA, the CDR3 is TGCGCCAGCAGCCAACCCGACGGATACTATGGCTACACCTTC. It yields the protein CASSQPDGYYGYTF. V is TRBV4-1 and J is TRBJ1-2; D gene ambiguous. There are 14 residues in the CDR3. Germline CDR1 reads MGHRA; CDR2 reads YSYEKL. With 2 bases removed from V and 3 bases from J, the gap between germline ends came to 10 bases.

V gene TRBV20-1 combines with J gene TRBJ1-5, with a weak D call TRBD1 (6 bases). This CDR3 is built from 12 residues. Per germline, CDR1 DFQATT and CDR2 SNEGSKA (reference sequence). The V and J ends lost 7 bases and 1 base respectively, with 8 bases between them. The CDR3 bases are TGCAGTGGTACAGGGAGCAATCAGCCCCAGCATTTT. Translating gives CSGTGSNQPQHF.

This chain joins TRBV12-3 or TRBV12-4 and TRBJ1-2, with TRBD1 matching 8 bases. The CDR3 sequence is 13 residues long. The trim removed 6 bases at V and 5 bases at J, leaving 5 bases unmatched. The CDR3 reads CASSRTGRYGYTF. Here the CDR3 DNA reads TGTGCCAGCAGCCGGACAGGGAGGTATGGCTACACCTTC.

Here the CDR3 reads CSARDPGQGFFTEAFF. In DNA form, the CDR3 reads TGCAGTGCTAGAGATCCGGGACAGGGTTTTTTCACTGAAGCTTTCTTT. The chain recombines TRBV20-1 with TRBJ1-1; 9 nucleotides line up with TRBD1. Trimming cost V 0 bases and J 4 bases; bases outside gene matches: 9. This CDR3 is 16 amino acids long. The germline V gene encodes CDR1 DFQATT and CDR2 SNEGSKA (reference sequence).

In its sample, this clonotype was seen a few times. The CDR3 loop reads CASSYSGQGDQPQHF. CDR3 DNA: TGTGCCAGCAGTTACTCAGGACAGGGTGATCAGCCCCAGCATTTT. The rearrangement uses TRBV6-5 and TRBJ1-5; 8 positions agree with TRBD1. J was trimmed by 5 bases and V by 0 bases; bases with no gene match: 3. The V gene's germline CDR1 is MNHEY and CDR2 SVGAGI. The CDR3 length is 15 residues.

As DNA, the CDR3 is TGTGCCAGCAGCTCGAGGGGAAACACCATATATTTT. Protein sequence: CASSSRGNTIYF. The gene calls are TRBV7-7 and TRBJ1-3; unclear D gene. The CDR3 length is 12 residues. Germline CDR1 is SSHAT and CDR2 is FNYEAQ (reference sequence). Trimming cost V 4 bases and J 4 bases, with 5 bases left between them.

Remarks on this clonotype: At one of its ends the junction is not consistent with the germline gene, which may arise from a read error. V usage is TRBV4-2 and J usage is TRBJ2-5; 9 positions match TRBD1. The CDR3 is 18 residues long. CDR1 and CDR2 from the germline V gene are LGHNA and YNFKEQ. The CDR3 DNA follows: TGTGCCAGCAGCCAAGATTTGGGCGGGACAGGGAACCATGAGACCCAGTACTTC. It specifies CASSQDLGGTGNHETQYF.

The rearrangement links TRBV27 to TRBJ2-7; D gene uncertain. Germline CDR1 MNHEY, CDR2 SMNVEV (reference sequence). Trimming pared 5 bases from V and 4 bases from J, leaving 21 bases between. The CDR3 contains 16 residues. The CDR3 loop reads CASSHRSGLGLYEQYF. Written as DNA, the CDR3 is TGTGCCAGCAGTCACCGCTCCGGATTAGGGCTTTACGAGCAGTACTTC.

This clonotype showed up many times. The chain links TRBV20-1 to TRBJ1-1; D perhaps matches TRBD1 (5 bases). The CDR3 contains 13 residues. Germline V lookup: CDR1 DFQATT, CDR2 SNEGSKA (reference sequence). Trimming cost V 0 bases and J 3 bases, with 8 bases left between them. The chain's CDR3 is CSAREGDHTEAFF. The CDR3 DNA sequence: TGCAGTGCTAGAGAAGGGGATCACACTGAAGCTTTCTTT.

J is TRBJ2-5 and V is TRBV20-1; no clear D gene. Trimming took off 2 bases at V and 5 bases at J, with 15 bases between the two ends. Germline CDR1 reads DFQATT; CDR2 reads SNEGSKA (reference sequence). The CDR3 sequence is 14 residues long. The CDR3, as DNA: TGCAGTGCTAGACATCTGCTTGGCGAGGAGACCCAGTACTTC. Translated: CSARHLLGEETQYF.

The rearrangement uses TRBV12-5 and TRBJ2-1, with D possibly matching TRBD2 (5 bases). The CDR3 is 13 residues long. The germline V gene encodes CDR1 LGHNT and CDR2 FRNRAP. The V gene lost 6 bases and the J gene lost 9 bases, with 15 bases spanning the gap. The CDR3 here is CASGLILGGEQFF. CDR3 bases: TGTGCTAGTGGGTTAATCTTAGGAGGTGAGCAGTTCTTC.

This clonotype was recorded once. The V gene is TRBV7-9, the J gene TRBJ1-2; D uncertain. Trimming cost V 5 bases and J 12 bases, with 22 bases left between them. The CDR3 runs to 14 residues. Germline V CDR1 and CDR2: SEHNR, FQNEAQ (reference sequence). CDR3 amino acids: CASSINPDRSGNTF. DNA of the CDR3: TGTGCCAGCAGCATCAACCCAGACCGCTCCGGTAACACCTTC.

The V gene is TRBV4-1, the J gene TRBJ2-2; 8 bases are a match to TRBD1. V lost 2 bases to trimming and J lost 1 base; unmatched junction nucleotides: 6. The CDR3 has 17 residues. The V gene's germline CDR1 is MGHRA and CDR2 YSYEKL. CDR3 DNA: TGCGCCAGCAGCCAAACCCAGACAGGGGTGAACACCGGGGAGCTGTTTTTT. Protein: CASSQTQTGVNTGELFF.

The V gene is TRBV9, the J gene TRBJ1-2; 10 positions match TRBD1. V trimming: 3 bases; J trimming: 8 bases; junction bases outside the gene matches: 10. Germline V gene lookup returns CDR1 SGDLS and CDR2 YYNGEE. CDR3 length equals 15 residues. The CDR3 loop reads CASSATSGTGAGYTF. For the CDR3, the DNA is TGTGCCAGCAGCGCTACTTCCGGGACAGGGGCAGGCTACACCTTC.

The chain has TRBV20-1 and TRBJ1-4; D is ambiguous. Germline V gives CDR1 DFQATT, CDR2 SNEGSKA (reference sequence). The CDR3 loop spans 15 amino acids. The ends were cut back, 5 bases at V and 0 bases at J, with 13 bases in the middle. This chain's CDR3 is CSAADPGATNEKLFF. The DNA for the CDR3 is TGCAGTGCTGCTGACCCGGGAGCAACTAATGAAAAACTGTTTTTT.

The V call is TRBV28, the J call TRBJ1-2; TRBD1 matches at 10 bases. Trimming cost V 6 bases and J 7 bases; bases outside gene matches: 11. Germline-derived CDR1 and CDR2 are MDHEN and SYDVKM. This CDR3 has 15 amino acids. In DNA form, the CDR3 reads TGTGCCAGCAGCTTCCCCCGGGACAGGGGCCCTGGCTACACCTTC. Residues: CASSFPRDRGPGYTF.

J is TRBJ2-3 and V is TRBV5-1; TRBD2 agrees at 10 bases. Trimming removed 3 bases from V and 3 bases from J; junction bases left unmatched: 7. The CDR3 consists of 16 residues. Looked up from germline, CDR1 is SGHRS and CDR2 is YFSETQ. As DNA, the CDR3 is TGCGCCAGCAGCTCCGAGCGGGAGGGTTGGACAGATACGCAGTATTTT. Translated, it gives CASSSEREGWTDTQYF.

For this clonotype: A much larger clone lies a single base off, so this may be a read error. Because the CDR3's place on the DNA is in doubt, the DNA is left out and the CDR3 is given as listed by TCRdb. The chain joins TRBV9 to TRBJ2-6. Termini included, the CDR3 measures 14 amino acids. Germline loops: CDR1 SGDLS, CDR2 YYNGEE. The CDR3 loop reads CASSVGSGANVRTF.

This rearrangement joins TRBV5-1 to TRBJ1-2; TRBD1 matches at 7 bases. Losses at the gene ends were 0 bases for V and 4 bases for J; bases not matched to a gene: 3. In germline, CDR1 is SGHRS, CDR2 YFSETQ. CDR3 size: 14 residues. CDR3: CASSLEQGCYGYTF. The CDR3 DNA is TGCGCCAGCAGCTTGGAACAGGGGTGCTATGGCTACACCTTC.

In this sample, this clonotype turned up a few times. V gene TRBV28 combines with J gene TRBJ2-5, with D perhaps TRBD1 (5 bases). V gave up 5 bases and J gave up 1 base, with 11 bases separating them. The CDR3 is 14 residues long. CDR1 is MDHEN, CDR2 SYDVKM, per germline. CDR3 residues: CASSPQTAQETQYF. The CDR3 DNA is TGTGCCAGCAGTCCCCAGACAGCCCAAGAGACCCAGTACTTC.

The chain is built from TRBV30 and TRBJ1-5; the D gene is possibly TRBD1 (6 bases). The CDR3 covers 13 residues. Germline loops: CDR1 GTSNPN, CDR2 SVGIG (reference sequence). Deletions cut 5 bases from V and 6 bases from J, with 14 bases between. The CDR3 nucleotides read TGTGCCTGGGGGGATGGGGGCGGTCAGCCCCAGCATTTT. The encoded protein is CAWGDGGGQPQHF. Variable domain in full (rest from reference TRBV30 and TRBJ1-5): SQTIHQWPATLVQPVGSPLSLECTVEGTSNPNLYWYRQAAGRGLQLLFYSVGIGQISSEVPQNLSASRPQDRQFILSSKKLLLSDSGFYLCAWGDGGGQPQHFGDGTRLSIL.

This clonotype was found a few times. This chain connects TRBV6-5 to TRBJ2-3; no reliable D call. The CDR3 is made up of 13 amino acids. CDR1 is MNHEY, CDR2 SVGAGI, per germline. Trimming pared 0 bases from V and 6 bases from J, leaving 7 bases between. In nucleotides, the CDR3 is TGTGCCAGCAGTTACTCCCTAATTGATACGCAGTATTTT. Translated, it gives CASSYSLIDTQYF.

This clonotype has a single count. The chain links TRBV20-1 to TRBJ1-5; TRBD1 aligns across 10 bases. This CDR3 contains 16 residues. V lost 4 bases, J lost 9 bases, and 15 bases stayed unmatched. Per the germline V gene, CDR1 is DFQATT and CDR2 is SNEGSKA (reference sequence). The CDR3 bases are TGCAGTGCTACGACAGGGGGCGAGGGGGCGGGGGGGCCCCAGCATTTT. This encodes CSATTGGEGAGGPQHF.

This clonotype was detected many times. CDR3 coding DNA: TGTGCCAGCAGTTTCAAGGGGCAAGAGACCCAGTACTTC. This sequence encodes CASSFKGQETQYF. This sequence joins TRBV12-3 or TRBV12-4 and TRBJ2-5, with a weak D call TRBD1 (5 bases). The CDR3 extends over 13 amino acids. Trimming removed 3 bases from V and 2 bases from J, with 7 bases in between.

This chain connects TRBV12-3 or TRBV12-4 to TRBJ2-7, with TRBD2 matching over 9 bases. The CDR3 runs to 15 residues. V shed 2 bases, J shed 2 bases, and the junction held 4 bases outside the gene matches. DNA of the CDR3: TGTGCCAGCAGTTTATTAGTAGCGGGAGCCTACGAGCAGTACTTC. Its protein is CASSLLVAGAYEQYF.

The chain employs TRBV7-2 and TRBJ2-1, with 7 bases aligning to TRBD2. CDR3 size: 16 residues. After removal of 5 bases from V and 3 bases from J, the junction contained 10 bases not matched to a gene. Germline loops: CDR1 SGHTA, CDR2 FQGNSA. The CDR3, as DNA: TGTGCCAGCAGCGGCACTAGCGTACTAAACTACAATGAGCAGTTCTTC. Its protein product is CASSGTSVLNYNEQFF. Variable domain in full (rest from reference TRBV7-2 and TRBJ2-1): GAGVSQSPSNKVTEKGKDVELRCDPISGHTALYWYRQSLGQGLEFLIYFQGNSAPDKSGLPSDRFSAERTGGSVSTLTIQRTQQEDSAVYLCASSGTSVLNYNEQFFGPGTRLTVL.

The chain links TRBV12-3 or TRBV12-4 to TRBJ2-1; a possible D gene is TRBD2 (5 bases). CDR3 length equals 15 residues. With 7 bases removed from V and 0 bases from J, the gap between germline ends came to 13 bases. CDR3 DNA sequence: TGTGCCAGCACCTTCACTGGGAGCTCCTACAATGAGCAGTTCTTC. The encoded protein is CASTFTGSSYNEQFF.